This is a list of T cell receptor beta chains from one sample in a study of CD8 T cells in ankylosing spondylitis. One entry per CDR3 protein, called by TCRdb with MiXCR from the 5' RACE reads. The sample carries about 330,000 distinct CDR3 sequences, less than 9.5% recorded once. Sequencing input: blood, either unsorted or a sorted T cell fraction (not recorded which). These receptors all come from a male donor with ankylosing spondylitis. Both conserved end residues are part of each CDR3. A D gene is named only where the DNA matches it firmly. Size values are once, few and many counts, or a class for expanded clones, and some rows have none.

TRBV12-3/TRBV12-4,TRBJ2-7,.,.,CASSHREFSSYEQYF,TGTGCCAGCAGCCACCGAGAGTTCAGCTCCTACGAGCAGTACTTC
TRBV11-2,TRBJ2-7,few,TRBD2,CASSTPSGETYEQYF,TGTGCCAGCAGCACTCCTAGCGGGGAGACCTACGAGCAGTACTTC
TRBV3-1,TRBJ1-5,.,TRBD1,CASSQNKGQGGQPQHF,TGTGCCAGCAGCCAAAATAAGGGACAGGGTGGCCAGCCCCAGCATTTT
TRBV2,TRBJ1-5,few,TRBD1,CASKIGQGGNQPQHF,TGTGCCAGCAAAATAGGACAGGGTGGCAATCAGCCCCAGCATTTT
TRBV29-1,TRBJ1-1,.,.,CSVEVQANTEAFF,TGCAGCGTTGAAGTGCAGGCCAACACTGAAGCTTTCTTT
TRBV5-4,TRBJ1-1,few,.,CASSPGLTTSTEAFF,TGTGCCAGCAGCCCAGGGTTGACGACCAGTACTGAAGCTTTCTTT
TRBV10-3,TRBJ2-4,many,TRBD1,CAISERYSVGQGGNIQYF,TGTGCCATCAGTGAGCGATACTCGGTGGGACAGGGGGGGAACATTCAGTACTTC
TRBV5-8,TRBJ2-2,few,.,CASSLEGGGTGELFF,TGTGCCAGCAGCCTCGAAGGGGGAGGAACCGGGGAGCTGTTTTTT
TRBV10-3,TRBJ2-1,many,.,CAISTGEASNNEQFF,TGTGCCATCAGTACTGGAGAAGCGTCCAACAATGAGCAGTTCTTC
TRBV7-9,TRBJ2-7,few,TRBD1,CASSTTGGSYEQYF,TGTGCCAGCAGCACCACAGGGGGCTCCTACGAGCAGTACTTC
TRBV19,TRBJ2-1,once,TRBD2,CASSGGAYNEQFF,TGTGCCAGTAGCGGGGGGGCCTACAATGAGCAGTTCTTC
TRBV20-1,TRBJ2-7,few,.,CSARDRGSPYEQYF,TGCAGTGCTAGAGATAGGGGGAGCCCCTACGAGCAGTACTTC
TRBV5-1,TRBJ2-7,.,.,CASSGTETYEQYF,TGCGCCAGCTCCGGGACGGAGACCTACGAGCAGTACTTC
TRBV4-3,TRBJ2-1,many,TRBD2,CASSQDPSGRYNEQFF,TGCGCCAGCAGCCAAGACCCTAGCGGGAGATACAATGAGCAGTTCTTC
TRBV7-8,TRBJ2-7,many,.,CASSFPGTEQYF,TGTGCCAGCAGCTTCCCAGGGACCGAGCAGTACTTC
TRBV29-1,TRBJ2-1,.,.,CSSPQEGGFEQFF,TGCAGCTCTCCTCAGGAGGGGGGTTTTGAGCAGTTCTTC
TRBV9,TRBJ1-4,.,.,CASSVGRTQATNEKLFF,TGTGCCAGCAGCGTAGGACGGACCCAGGCAACTAATGAAAAACTGTTTTTT
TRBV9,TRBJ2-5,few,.,CASSSRQGLVETQYF,TGTGCCAGCAGCAGCCGACAGGGACTGGTCGAGACCCAGTACTTC
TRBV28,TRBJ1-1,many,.,CASSPPQRKAFF,TGTGCCAGCAGTCCCCCTCAAAGGAAAGCTTTCTTT
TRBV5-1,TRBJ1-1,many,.,CATSGGGLNTEAFF,TGCGCCACCTCTGGGGGGGGCTTGAACACTGAAGCTTTCTTT
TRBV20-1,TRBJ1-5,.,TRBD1,CSAPPAGQGKSPQHF,TGCAGTGCTCCCCCAGCGGGACAGGGAAAATCGCCCCAGCATTTT
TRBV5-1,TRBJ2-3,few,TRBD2,CASSGAGLEGDTQYF,TGCGCCAGCAGCGGAGCGGGACTAGAGGGAGATACGCAGTATTTT
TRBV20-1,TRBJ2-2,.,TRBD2,CSARRREGATGELFF,TGCAGTGCTAGACGGCGGGAGGGTGCCACCGGGGAGCTGTTTTTT
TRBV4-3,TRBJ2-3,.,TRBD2,CASSQDGLATDTQYF,TGCGCCAGCAGCCAAGATGGACTAGCGACAGATACGCAGTATTTT
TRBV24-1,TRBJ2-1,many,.,CATSDSTVNEQFF,TGTGCCACCAGTGATTCCACAGTGAATGAGCAGTTCTTC
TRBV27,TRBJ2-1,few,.,CASSLASLSYNEQFF,TGTGCCAGCAGTTTAGCTAGTCTGTCCTACAATGAGCAGTTCTTC
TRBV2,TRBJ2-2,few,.,CASIYPNTGELFF,TGTGCCAGCATATACCCGAACACCGGGGAGCTGTTTTTT
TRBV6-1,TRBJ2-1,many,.,CASRAAFSSYNEQFF,TGTGCCAGCAGAGCGGCCTTCTCCTCCTACAATGAGCAGTTCTTC
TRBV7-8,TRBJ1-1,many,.,CASSLDPELEAFF,TGTGCCAGCAGCTTAGACCCGGAGTTAGAAGCTTTCTTT
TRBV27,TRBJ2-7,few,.,CASSLDGHLYEQYF,TGTGCCAGCAGTTTGGACGGACACCTCTACGAGCAGTACTTC
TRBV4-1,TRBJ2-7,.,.,CASSQDGYSSLYEQYF,TGCGCCAGCAGCCAAGATGGGTATTCGTCTCTCTACGAGCAGTACTTC
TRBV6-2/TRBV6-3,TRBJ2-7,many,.,CASSLGTYSYEQYF,TGTGCCAGCAGTCTCGGGACTTACTCCTACGAGCAGTACTTC
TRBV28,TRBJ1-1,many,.,CASMNVEAFF,TGTGCCAGCATGAACGTTGAAGCTTTCTTT
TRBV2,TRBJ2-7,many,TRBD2,CASSEDPGLVASEQYF,TGTGCCAGCAGTGAAGACCCGGGACTAGTGGCTTCCGAGCAGTACTTC
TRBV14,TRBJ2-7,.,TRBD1,CASSQGTGVVYEQYF,TGTGCCAGCAGCCAAGGGACAGGGGTGGTCTACGAGCAGTACTTC
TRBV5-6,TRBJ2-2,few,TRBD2,CASSLPDSGSITGELFF,TGTGCCAGCAGCTTACCCGATAGCGGGAGTATCACCGGGGAGCTGTTTTTT
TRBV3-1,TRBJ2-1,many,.,CASSPLVGSYNEQFF,TGTGCCAGCAGCCCCCTCGTTGGGTCCTACAATGAGCAGTTCTTC
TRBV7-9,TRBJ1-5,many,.,CASSLVEQPQHF,TGTGCCAGCAGCTTAGTAGAACAGCCCCAGCATTTT
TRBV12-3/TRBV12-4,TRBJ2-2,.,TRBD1,CASSRTGPGELFF,TGTGCCAGCAGTAGGACAGGACCCGGGGAGCTGTTTTTT
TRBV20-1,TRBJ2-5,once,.,CSARFTRFATQYF,TGCAGTGCTAGGTTTACTAGGTTTGCGACCCAGTACTTC
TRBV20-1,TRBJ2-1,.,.,CSASVGRNNEQFF,TGCAGTGCTAGCGTCGGACGGAATAATGAGCAGTTCTTC